Listed below are T cell receptor beta chains from one sample, sequenced in a study of T cells in Graves' hyperthyroidism and ophthalmopathy. TCRdb re-called the multiplex PCR reads with MiXCR, one entry per CDR3 protein. The profile covers about 720,000 distinct CDR3 sequences, with around 17% appearing a single time and roughly 8% taken by the ten largest. The sequencing input was blood. All receptors derive from a man in his late teens or twenties with Graves' hyperthyroidism. Each CDR3 is given with its conserved first and last residue. The D gene is left open where the match is weak. Not all rows give a size; the values are once, few, many and, for expanded clones, a class.

>TRBJ2-3|NA|many|TRBV18
TGTGCCAGCTCACCCTTTGCAACAGATACGCAGTATTTT
CASSPFATDTQYF
>TRBJ2-3|NA|NA|TRBV20-1
TGCAGTGCTCGGGCCGGGCTCACAGATACGCAGTATTTT
CSARAGLTDTQYF
>TRBJ2-2|TRBD1|NA|TRBV10-3
TGTGCCATCAGGCCCGGGACAGACACCGGGGAGCTGTTTTTT
CAIRPGTDTGELFF
>TRBJ2-1|TRBD2|many|TRBV4-1
TGCGCCAGCAGCCAAGTTTCCCTAGCGGGAGTCGGCAATGAGCAGTTCTTC
CASSQVSLAGVGNEQFF
>TRBJ2-2|TRBD2|many|TRBV24-1
TGTGCCACCAGTGACCCCCTAGCGGGAGGGCTGGGGAACACCGGGGAGCTGTTTTTT
CATSDPLAGGLGNTGELFF
>TRBJ1-2|TRBD1|many|TRBV3-1
TGTGCCAGCAGCAAAAGGGACAGCGGCCGAGGCGGCTACACCTTC
CASSKRDSGRGGYTF
>TRBJ1-2|NA|NA|TRBV5-8
TGTGCCAGCAGCTCGCAGCAGGGATGGGACTATGGCTACACCTTC
CASSSQQGWDYGYTF
>TRBJ2-7|NA|NA|TRBV11-2
TGTGCCAGCAGCCAAGATTTAGGGACTCGGATTTACGAGCAGTACTTC
CASSQDLGTRIYEQYF
>TRBJ2-2|NA|many|TRBV6-5
TGTGCCAGCAGTTACCCACCCAAAATCGGCGCCGGGGAGCTGTTTTTT
CASSYPPKIGAGELFF
>TRBJ2-7|NA|many|TRBV3-1
TGTGCCAGCAGCCATACCGGGGCTTGGTCCTACGAGCAGTACTTC
CASSHTGAWSYEQYF
>TRBJ2-1|NA|NA|TRBV24-1
TGTGCCACCAGTGATCCAGTGGGATCCTACAATGAGCAGTTCTTC
CATSDPVGSYNEQFF
>TRBJ2-3|NA|many|TRBV2
TGTGCCAGAGGGTCGGGCACAGATACGCAGTATTTT
CARGSGTDTQYF
>TRBJ2-1|TRBD1|few|TRBV6-2/TRBV6-3
TGTGCCAGCAGTTACGGACAGGGGAACCCGTTCTTC
CASSYGQGNPFF
>TRBJ2-2|NA|few|TRBV6-1
TGTGCCAGCTGTCTAGGGCCCAACACCGGGGAGCTGTTTTTT
CASCLGPNTGELFF
>TRBJ2-7|NA|few|TRBV4-1
TGCGCCAGCAGCCAAGATCGCCAGGGGGGATCCTACGAGCAGTACTTC
CASSQDRQGGSYEQYF
>TRBJ1-5|NA|few|TRBV7-8
TGTGCCAGCAGCTTAATGGTGGGGTTGCATCAGCCCCAGCATTTT
CASSLMVGLHQPQHF
>TRBJ2-4|TRBD2|NA|TRBV20-1
TGCAGTGCTAGAAGCGGGAGTGGCAAAAACATTCAGTACTTC
CSARSGSGKNIQYF
>TRBJ1-4|NA|many|TRBV7-2
TGTGCCAGCAGCTTAAGGGACACCCTTTATGGTGAAAAACTGTTTTTT
CASSLRDTLYGEKLFF
>TRBJ2-1|TRBD2|many|TRBV20-1
TGCAGTGCTAGAGGGACTAGCGGGAGGGGGTACAATGAGCAGTTCTTC
CSARGTSGRGYNEQFF
>TRBJ2-1|NA|many|TRBV12-3/TRBV12-4
TGTGCCAGCAGTTTAGGGGAATCCACCTACAATGAGCAGTTCTTC
CASSLGESTYNEQFF
>TRBJ1-5|NA|many|TRBV6-1
TGTGCCAGCAGTCTCACGGCCGTTGGGCCCCAGCATTTT
CASSLTAVGPQHF
>TRBJ1-1|NA|NA|TRBV19
TGTGCCAGTAGTAACCTGCGGGGATTGAACACTGAAGCTTTCTTT
CASSNLRGLNTEAFF
>TRBJ1-2|NA|many|TRBV30
TGTGCCTCCAGGGAGTCCCTTTATGGCTACACCTTC
CASRESLYGYTF
>TRBJ1-2|NA|few|TRBV24-1
TGTGCCACCAGTGGGTCATGGGGTGGCTACACCTTC
CATSGSWGGYTF
>TRBJ1-1|NA|few|TRBV29-1
TGCAGCGTTGAAGCAAGGGCGGAGATCAACACTGAAGCTTTCTTT
CSVEARAEINTEAFF
>TRBJ2-2|NA|NA|TRBV7-3
TGTGCCAGCGGGCAGGATTCGAACACCGGGGAGCTGTTTTTT
CASGQDSNTGELFF
>TRBJ1-6|TRBD1|few|TRBV5-8
TGTGCCAGCAGCTTGTGGCAGGGGGGTACACCCCTCCACTTT
CASSLWQGGTPLHF
>TRBJ2-2|NA|few|TRBV12-5
TGTGCTAGTGGTTTGGTGGGGGTCGGGGAGCTGTTTTTT
CASGLVGVGELFF
>TRBJ1-3|NA|few|TRBV11-3
TGTGCCAGCAGCTTAGCTGAAGCGACATTGCTTGGAAACACCATATATTTT
CASSLAEATLLGNTIYF
>TRBJ2-2|NA|NA|TRBV19
TGTGCCAGTAGTACTGCCAGGAACACCGGGGAGCTGTTTTTT
CASSTARNTGELFF
>TRBJ2-2|NA|few|TRBV6-2/TRBV6-3
TGTGCCAGCAGTTACGGCAGAACGCCCGCCGGGGAGCTGTTTTTT
CASSYGRTPAGELFF
>TRBJ1-4|TRBD1|NA|TRBV12-3/TRBV12-4
TGTGCCAGCAGTGAAGGGACAGGGGGGACTAATGAAAAACTGTTTTTT
CASSEGTGGTNEKLFF
>TRBJ2-7|TRBD1|many|TRBV29-1
TGCAGCGCCGGACAGGGGGCCTACGAGCAGTACTTC
CSAGQGAYEQYF
>TRBJ2-2|TRBD1|few|TRBV12-3/TRBV12-4
TGTGCCAGCACCTCCTCGACAGGGGTGGTCGGGGAGCTGTTTTTT
CASTSSTGVVGELFF
>TRBJ1-5|TRBD1|many|TRBV5-1
TGCGCCAGCAGCTCCGGGACAGGGAGCAATCAGCCCCAGCATTTT
CASSSGTGSNQPQHF
>TRBJ2-1|TRBD2|NA|TRBV29-1
TGCAGCGTTGTAGGCGGGAGGGCCCGAGGCGATGAGCAGTTCTTC
CSVVGGRARGDEQFF
>TRBJ2-1|NA|few|TRBV15
TGTGCCACCAGCAGATCGCCGCCGGGGCTAATCTACAATGAGCAGTTCTTC
CATSRSPPGLIYNEQFF
>TRBJ1-1|NA|many|TRBV12-3/TRBV12-4
TGTGCCAGCAGTGATTCGGACAGATGGACTGAAGCTTTCTTT
CASSDSDRWTEAFF
>TRBJ2-7|NA|NA|TRBV19
TGTGCCAGTGGGGCCGGGGCGTACGAGCAGTACTTC
CASGAGAYEQYF
>TRBJ2-1|TRBD2|many|TRBV7-3
TGTGCCAGCAGCCCCCGGACTAGCGGGAGGGTCCCTAATGAGCAGTTCTTC
CASSPRTSGRVPNEQFF
>TRBJ2-7|NA|many|TRBV2
TGTGCCAGCAGTGAAGCGCTTCGTGGGGAGCAGTACTTC
CASSEALRGEQYF
>TRBJ1-3|NA|few|TRBV10-3
TGTGCCATCAGTGGATACGGGATCTCTGGAAACACCATATATTTT
CAISGYGISGNTIYF
>TRBJ2-2|NA|many|TRBV3-1
TGTGCCGCGGGGGCGTGGTCCCTACAACACACCGGGGAGCTGTTTTTT
CAAGAWSLQHTGELFF
>TRBJ1-1|NA|many|TRBV5-1
TGCGCCAGCAGCTTGGAGTATTCAGGGAGGACTGAAGCTTTCTTT
CASSLEYSGRTEAFF
>TRBJ2-7|TRBD1|few|TRBV7-9
TGTGCCAGCAGCTCCCGGACCCCCGACAGGGGCGATTACACCTACGAGCAGTACTTC
CASSSRTPDRGDYTYEQYF
>TRBJ2-1|TRBD2|many|TRBV6-5
TGTGCCAGCAGTTACTCGGTAGGCGGGAGTGTAGATGAGCAGTTCTTC
CASSYSVGGSVDEQFF
>TRBJ1-5|TRBD1|many|TRBV5-1
TGCGCCAGCAGCAAAGGGACAGGGATTCAGCCCCAGCATTTT
CASSKGTGIQPQHF
>TRBJ2-1|NA|NA|TRBV18
TGTGCCAGCTCCGCCTATCTTACTGAGGCCAGCCGGGAGCAGTTCTTC
CASSAYLTEASREQFF
>TRBJ2-2|NA|NA|TRBV5-1
TGCGCCAGCAGCGATCTCCGGGCTACGAACACCGGGGAGCTGTTTTTT
CASSDLRATNTGELFF
>TRBJ2-7|NA|NA|TRBV6-5
TGTGCCAGCAGTTACTCGAAGGGAGGCGGGGAGCAGTACTTC
CASSYSKGGGEQYF
>TRBJ1-1|NA|few|TRBV27
TGTGCCAGCAGTTTACGTCAGGACACTGAAGCTTTCTTT
CASSLRQDTEAFF
>TRBJ2-1|TRBD2|many|TRBV12-3/TRBV12-4
TGTGCCAGCAGTTTCGAGCGGGAGGGCCATCCTGAGCAGTTCTTC
CASSFEREGHPEQFF
>TRBJ1-1|TRBD1|NA|TRBV20-1
TGCAGTGCTAGTGCAGACCGTGGACAGGGAGCGAACACTGAAGCTTTCTTT
CSASADRGQGANTEAFF
>TRBJ1-1|TRBD1|many|TRBV28
TGTGCCAGCAGTGTATGGACAGGGGGCAACACTGAAGCTTTCTTT
CASSVWTGGNTEAFF
>TRBJ1-3|NA|NA|TRBV5-1
TGCGCCAGCAGCTTGGAACAGGGCTTCTCTGGAAACACCATATATTTT
CASSLEQGFSGNTIYF